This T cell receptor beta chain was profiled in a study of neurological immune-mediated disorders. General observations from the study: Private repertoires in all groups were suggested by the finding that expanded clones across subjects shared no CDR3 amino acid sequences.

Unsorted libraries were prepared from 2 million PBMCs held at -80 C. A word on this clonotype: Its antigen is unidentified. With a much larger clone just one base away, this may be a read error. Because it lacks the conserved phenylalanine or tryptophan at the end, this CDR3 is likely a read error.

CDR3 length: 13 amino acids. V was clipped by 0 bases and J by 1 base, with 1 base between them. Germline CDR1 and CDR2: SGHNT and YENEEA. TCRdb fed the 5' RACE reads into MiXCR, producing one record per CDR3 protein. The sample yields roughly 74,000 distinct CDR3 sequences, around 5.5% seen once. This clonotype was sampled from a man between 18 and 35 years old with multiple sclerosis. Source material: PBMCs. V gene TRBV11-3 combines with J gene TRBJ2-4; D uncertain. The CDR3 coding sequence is TGTGCCAGCAGCTTAGATGCCAAAAACATTCAGTACTGC. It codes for CASSLDAKNIQYC.